These 29 T cell receptor delta chains share one sample of origin, sequenced in a study of gamma-delta T cells after stem cell transplantation. TCRdb reapplied CATT to the RT-PCR reads. The sample gives 13,000 or so delta-chain clones, roughly 29% of which show up once; less than 4.5% is in the top ten. Specimen: gamma-delta T cells. The source of these receptors is a human donor. It is not recorded whose cells these are; they may come from a transplant donor.

The chain uses TRDV2 and TRDJ2; 8 bases align to TRDD3. CDR3 size: 25 residues. Germline V CDR1 and CDR2: GEAIGNYY, EKD. After removal of 2 bases from V and 2 bases from J, the junction contained 33 bases not matched to a gene. The CDR3 region is CACDKSVGLPYYTGGRPVLTAQLFF. Here the CDR3 DNA reads TGTGCCTGTGACAAGTCTGTCGGCCTTCCCTACTATACTGGGGGCCGCCCGGTGTTGACAGCACAACTCTTCTTT.

There are a few counts of this clone. The chain carries TRDV1 and TRDJ1, with 7 nucleotides matching TRDD3. Germline V gene data show CDR1 as TSWWSYY and CDR2 as QGS. J lost 0 bases, V lost 0 bases, and 19 bases had no gene match. The CDR3 covers 21 residues. In DNA form, the CDR3 reads TGTGCTCTTGGGGAACTTTGTCTTCCGTTTGACGGGGGGATGTACACCGATAAACTCATCTTT. Translating it yields CALGELCLPFDGGMYTDKLIF.

The chain combines TRDV1 with TRDJ1; TRDD3 aligns across 13 bases. V was pared by 5 bases and J by 0 bases, with 33 bases of the junction left unmatched. The CDR3 contains 26 residues. Germline V lookup: CDR1 TSWWSYY, CDR2 QGS. The CDR3 region is CALGSRYGLHPLLGDTPNGYTDKLIF. CDR3 nucleotide sequence: TGTGCTCTTGGGTCGAGATACGGACTACATCCCTTACTGGGGGATACGCCCAATGGGTACACCGATAAACTCATCTTT.

The chain recombines TRDV3 with TRDJ2; weak D call: TRDD3 (9 bases). The CDR3 consists of 18 residues. CDR1 and CDR2 (germline): TVYSNPD, GDNSRS (reference sequence). Trimming left V 4 bases short and J 4 bases short, with 28 bases between. In DNA form, the CDR3 reads TGTGCCTGTACTTCCTACTGGGGGAGACGATGCACGACAGCACAACTCTTCTTT. Translation: CACTSYWGRRCTTAQLFF.

Of note for this clone: The germline gene is not matched at one end of the junction; a read error may be the cause. The V call is TRDV2, the J call TRDJ1, with TRDD3 matching over 12 bases. CDR1 is GEAIGNYY and CDR2 is EKD in the germline V gene. CDR3 length: 15 residues. The CDR3 region is CACDTPGGYADNLIF. CDR3 sequence (DNA): TGTGCCTGTGACACTCCTGGGGGATACGCCGATAACCTCATCTTT.

This chain connects TRDV1 to TRDJ1; 11 nucleotides match TRDD3. This CDR3 contains 20 residues. Germline-derived CDR1 and CDR2 are TSWWSYY and QGS. With V trimmed by 1 base and J by 4 bases, 17 bases remained unmatched. CDR3 in amino acids: CALGEHRWGIRFGVNDKLIF. The CDR3 nucleotides are TGTGCTCTTGGGGAACATAGGTGGGGGATACGCTTTGGAGTCAACGATAAACTCATCTTT.

In nucleotides, the CDR3 is TGTGCTCTTGGGGAATATGGCTTGGGGGGTCTGGGGGATAGGCACACCGATAAACTCATCTTT. This codes for CALGEYGLGGLGDRHTDKLIF. The chain carries TRDV1 and TRDJ1; 10 bases agree with TRDD3. The germline V gene has CDR1 TSWWSYY and CDR2 QGS. This CDR3 has 21 amino acids. V trimming: 2 bases; J trimming: 0 bases; junction bases outside the gene matches: 18.

This clone has only a few counts. The chain carries TRDV2 and TRDJ1, with TRDD3 matching over 9 bases. Germline CDR1 and CDR2: GEAIGNYY and EKD. The V and J ends lost 3 bases and 0 bases, in that order; junction bases with no gene match: 13. The CDR3 consists of 18 residues. CDR3 amino acids: CACDALRGILPYTDKLIF. The CDR3, as DNA: TGTGCCTGTGACGCTTTAAGGGGGATACTCCCGTACACCGATAAACTCATCTTT.

DNA for the CDR3: TGTGCTCTTGGGGAAGGCCTTCCGTCATCGGTCGTTAAACTCATCTTT. It specifies CALGEGLPSSVVKLIF. This sequence joins TRDV1 and TRDJ1; possible D gene TRDD2, 6 bases. Trimming took off 2 bases at V and 7 bases at J, with 20 bases between the two ends. Germline values: CDR1 TSWWSYY, CDR2 QGS. This CDR3 has 16 residues.

This clone was counted only a few times. The chain combines TRDV3 with TRDJ1, with 10 bases fitting TRDD3. CDR3 length: 17 residues. From germline, CDR1 is TVYSNPD and CDR2 GDNSRS (reference sequence). With 3 bases clipped from V and 0 bases from J, the junction kept 13 bases outside the gene matches. CDR3 amino acids: CAFPDFPTGGYTDKLIF. CDR3 in DNA: TGTGCCTTCCCAGATTTTCCCACTGGGGGATACACCGATAAACTCATCTTT.

Concerning this clone: One end of the junction does not line up with germline, which may come from a read error. The rearrangement uses TRDV2 and TRDJ3, with 10 bases matching TRDD3. Germline V gene data show CDR1 as GEAIGNYY and CDR2 as EKD. The CDR3 totals 21 residues. The CDR3 loop reads CACDTVLLGDQISCDTRQMFF. The DNA of the CDR3 is TGTGCCTGTGACACCGTACTACTGGGGGATCAGATCTCCTGTGACACCCGACAGATGTTTTTC.

The chain recombines TRDV3 with TRDJ1; 11 bases line up with TRDD3. The germline V gene encodes CDR1 TVYSNPD and CDR2 GDNSRS (reference sequence). J gave up 1 base and V 2 bases, and 15 bases lay outside the gene matches. CDR3 size: 18 residues. This chain's CDR3 is CAFGGFLRGGYATDKLIF. The DNA for the CDR3 is TGTGCCTTTGGGGGGTTCCTACGTGGGGGATACGCCACCGATAAACTCATCTTT.

This clone has only a few counts. The chain employs TRDV1 and TRDJ1; the D gene could be TRDD2 or TRDD3 (9 bases each). Germline loops: CDR1 TSWWSYY, CDR2 QGS. V lost 3 bases and J 3 bases, leaving 23 bases between the germline ends. CDR3 length: 18 amino acids. The CDR3 region is CALGDPPSYLGDSDKLIF. The CDR3 DNA follows: TGTGCTCTTGGGGATCCCCCTTCCTACCTGGGGGATTCCGATAAACTCATCTTT.

V gene TRDV1 combines with J gene TRDJ1; TRDD3 matches 11 bases. Germline CDR1 reads TSWWSYY; CDR2 reads QGS. The CDR3 runs 19 residues. The V gene end was trimmed by 0 bases and the J gene end by 4 bases; junction bases not matched to a gene: 13. CDR3 region: CALGELRSHWGIISDKLIF. DNA of the CDR3: TGTGCTCTTGGGGAACTAAGGTCCCACTGGGGGATAATAAGCGATAAACTCATCTTT.

This clone was seen a handful of times. The rearrangement links TRDV1 to TRDJ1; 11 positions agree with TRDD3. Looked up from germline, CDR1 is TSWWSYY and CDR2 is QGS. After removal of 2 bases from V and 2 bases from J, the junction contained 13 bases not matched to a gene. The CDR3 loop spans 19 amino acids. CDR3 sequence: CALGEWFNVLGDRTDKLIF. The CDR3 DNA sequence: TGTGCTCTTGGGGAATGGTTCAACGTACTGGGGGATAGAACCGATAAACTCATCTTT.

This clone has a handful of counts. This sequence joins TRAV29/DV5 and TRDJ1; the match to TRDD3 covers 9 bases. With V trimmed by 2 bases and J by 2 bases, 10 bases remained unmatched. Germline V gene sequence: CDR1 NSMFDY, CDR2 ISSIKDK. The CDR3 is 16 amino acids. DNA of the CDR3: TGTGCAGCAAGGCGGGAGACTGGGGGACAAACCGATAAACTCATCTTT. It specifies CAARRETGGQTDKLIF.

V is TRDV3 and J is TRDJ1, with 7 bases lining up with TRDD3. Germline lookup yields CDR1 TVYSNPD and CDR2 GDNSRS (reference sequence). The CDR3 runs to 20 residues. V was clipped by 4 bases and J by 2 bases; unmatched bases: 28. CDR3 sequence reads: CASLTSGLRGGMVGTDKLIF. CDR3 in DNA: TGTGCCTCCCTAACGTCGGGCCTTCGAGGGGGGATGGTCGGGACCGATAAACTCATCTTT.

This clone has a handful of counts. The chain links TRDV1 to TRDJ1, with 10 nucleotides matching TRDD3. Germline values: CDR1 TSWWSYY, CDR2 QGS. CDR3 length: 23 amino acids. Trimming removed 4 bases from V and 3 bases from J; junction bases left unmatched: 29. CDR3 loop: CALGGGNDHSYRLYWGMPDKLIF. In DNA, the CDR3 is TGTGCTCTTGGGGGCGGCAATGATCATTCCTACAGGCTTTACTGGGGGATGCCCGATAAACTCATCTTT.

V gene TRDV3 combines with J gene TRDJ1; D ambiguous. Per the germline V gene, CDR1 is TVYSNPD and CDR2 is GDNSRS (reference sequence). Trimming cost V 4 bases and J 0 bases, with 12 bases left between them. The CDR3 has 13 amino acids. CDR3 nucleotide sequence: TGTGCCTCCACCGGGGCGTACACCGATAAACTCATCTTT. This gives the protein CASTGAYTDKLIF.

This clone was detected a few times. The chain couples TRDV2 to TRDJ3; TRDD3 agrees at 13 bases. Trimming cost V 0 bases and J 0 bases; bases outside gene matches: 4. The CDR3 loop spans 20 amino acids. Germline V gives CDR1 GEAIGNYY, CDR2 EKD. The CDR3 loop is CACDTLYWGIRSWDTRQMFF. CDR3 coding DNA: TGTGCCTGTGACACCTTGTACTGGGGGATACGCTCCTGGGACACCCGACAGATGTTTTTC.

The chain has TRAV29/DV5 and TRDJ1; 12 bases match TRDD3. There are 19 residues in the CDR3. V trimming: 0 bases; J trimming: 5 bases; junction bases outside the gene matches: 17. Germline CDR1 and CDR2: NSMFDY and ISSIKDK. CDR3 DNA sequence: TGTGCAGCAAGCGTCCTGGGGGATACGCGCGTCGTTGACGTTGATAAACTCATCTTT. It translates to CAASVLGDTRVVDVDKLIF.

Note on this clone: Other nucleotide sequences from this sample produce the same CDR3. V usage is TRDV3 and J usage is TRDJ4; TRDD3 aligns across 12 bases. J gave up 0 bases and V 2 bases, and 31 bases lay outside the gene matches. Germline loops: CDR1 TVYSNPD, CDR2 GDNSRS (reference sequence). This CDR3 comprises 23 residues. The CDR3 region is CAFPFPSHLTRPGGYAPARPLIF. CDR3 nucleotides: TGTGCCTTTCCCTTTCCTTCACATCTGACACGGCCTGGGGGATACGCCCCAGCCAGACCCCTGATCTTT.

This clone appeared a few times. This chain joins TRDV1 and TRDJ2, with 9 bases that match TRDD3. The germline gives CDR1 TSWWSYY, CDR2 QGS. This CDR3 spans 20 amino acids. Trimming at V came to 5 bases and at J to 0 bases, leaving 16 bases not matched to a gene. The CDR3, as DNA: TGTGCTCTTGGGAACCCCCCCTACTACTGGGGGACCCCTTTGACAGCACAACTCTTCTTT. Amino acids: CALGNPPYYWGTPLTAQLFF.

Within the sample, this clone is medium-sized. Other nucleotide sequences from this sample produce the same CDR3. The chain has TRDV2 and TRDJ2, with 9 nucleotides matching TRDD3. The CDR3 spans 15 residues. Germline CDR1 reads GEAIGNYY; CDR2 reads EKD. Trimming took 1 base from V and 1 from J; bases not matched to a gene: 0. Written as DNA, the CDR3 is TGTGCCTGTGACACTGGGGGATATTTGACAGCACAACTCTTCTTT. Amino acid sequence: CACDTGGYLTAQLFF.

This clone was found a few times. The chain employs TRDV1 and TRDJ1; 10 bases fit TRDD3. J lost 2 bases, V lost 4 bases, and 13 bases had no gene match. The germline CDR1 and CDR2 sequences are TSWWSYY and QGS. The CDR3 totals 18 residues. The CDR3 loop reads CALGVRVTGDTPTDKLIF. In nucleotides, the CDR3 is TGTGCTCTTGGGGTCCGGGTTACGGGGGATACGCCAACCGATAAACTCATCTTT.

This clone was seen only a few times. The chain joins TRDV1 to TRDJ1; maybe TRDD2 (6 bases). V was shortened by 2 bases and J by 1 base, with 44 bases between the two germline ends. Germline CDR1 is TSWWSYY and CDR2 is QGS. The CDR3 is made up of 26 amino acids. CDR3 region: CALGEKRSGLPYQEPFWETTTDKLIF. Here the CDR3 DNA reads TGTGCTCTTGGGGAAAAGCGTTCGGGCCTTCCCTACCAAGAACCGTTCTGGGAAACCACCACCGATAAACTCATCTTT.

About this clone: At one end, the junction sequence differs from germline, possibly due to a read error. J is TRDJ3 and V is TRDV2, with a weak D call TRDD3 (5 bases). The CDR3 length is 15 residues. Germline CDR1 GEAIGNYY, CDR2 EKD. CDR3 residues: CACDAMPWDTRQMFF. The CDR3, as DNA: TGTGCCTGTGACGCTATGCCCTGGGACACCCGACAGATGTTCTTC.

The chain employs TRDV3 and TRDJ1; 8 bases map to TRDD3. The trim removed 1 base at V and 0 bases at J, leaving 22 bases unmatched. Per the germline V gene, CDR1 is TVYSNPD and CDR2 is GDNSRS (reference sequence). CDR3 size: 20 residues. CDR3 in amino acids: CAFIYPCTTGGLLYTDKLIF. The CDR3 nucleotides are TGTGCCTTTATATATCCCTGCACTACTGGGGGTCTCCTGTACACCGATAAACTCATCTTT.

V usage is TRDV2 and J usage is TRDJ1; 7 bases are a match to TRDD3. The CDR3 is 20 amino acids. The V segment lost 5 bases and the J segment 0 bases; nucleotides outside the gene matches: 23. CDR1 is GEAIGNYY and CDR2 is EKD in the germline V gene. CDR3 DNA: TGTGCCTGTGGCACACGAACCCCTACTGGGGAGCCTAGCTACACCGATAAACTCATCTTT. It is translated as CACGTRTPTGEPSYTDKLIF.